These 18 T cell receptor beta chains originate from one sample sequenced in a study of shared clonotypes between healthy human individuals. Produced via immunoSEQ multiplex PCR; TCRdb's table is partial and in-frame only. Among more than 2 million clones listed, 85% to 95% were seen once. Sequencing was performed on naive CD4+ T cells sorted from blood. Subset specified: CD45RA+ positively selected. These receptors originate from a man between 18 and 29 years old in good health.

The CDR3 reads CASSPRWGANEQYF. CDR3 DNA: TGTGCCAGTAGTCCCCGTTGGGGGGCGAACGAGCAGTACTTC. The rearrangement links TRBV19 to TRBJ2-7; D is possibly TRBD1 or TRBD2 (6 bases each). The CDR3 is made up of 14 amino acids. The V gene's germline CDR1 is LNHDA and CDR2 SQIVND (reference sequence). The ends were cut back, 5 bases at V and 5 bases at J, with 16 bases in the middle.

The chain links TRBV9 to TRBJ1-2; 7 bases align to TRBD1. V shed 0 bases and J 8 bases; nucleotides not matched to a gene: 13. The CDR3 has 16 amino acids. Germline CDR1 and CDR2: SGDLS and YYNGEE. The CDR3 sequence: CASSVDPKITGDGYTF. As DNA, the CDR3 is TGTGCCAGCAGCGTAGACCCAAAGATTACAGGGGACGGCTACACCTTC.

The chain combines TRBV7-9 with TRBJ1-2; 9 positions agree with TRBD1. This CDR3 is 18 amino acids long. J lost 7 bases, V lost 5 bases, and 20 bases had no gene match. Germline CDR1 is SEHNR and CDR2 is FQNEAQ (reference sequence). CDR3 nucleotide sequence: TGTGCCAGCAGCCCAATGGGACAGGGAGCCCTAAAGGGGTTTGGCTACACCTTC. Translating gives CASSPMGQGALKGFGYTF.

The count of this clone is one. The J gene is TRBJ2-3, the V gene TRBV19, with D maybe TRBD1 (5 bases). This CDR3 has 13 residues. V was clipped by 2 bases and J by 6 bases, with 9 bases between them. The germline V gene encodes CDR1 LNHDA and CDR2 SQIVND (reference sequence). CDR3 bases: TGTGCCAGTAGTATAATACCAGGGGATACGCAGTATTTT. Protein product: CASSIIPGDTQYF.

As DNA, the CDR3 is TGCGCCAGCAGCGCACCCAGGCTTTTGAGCAATCAGCCCCAGCATTTT. This gives the protein CASSAPRLLSNQPQHF. The chain is built from TRBV5-1 and TRBJ1-5; no definite D call. The CDR3 is 16 residues long. V lost 4 bases to trimming and J lost 1 base, with 15 bases between them. Germline assignment: CDR1 SGHRS and CDR2 YFSETQ.

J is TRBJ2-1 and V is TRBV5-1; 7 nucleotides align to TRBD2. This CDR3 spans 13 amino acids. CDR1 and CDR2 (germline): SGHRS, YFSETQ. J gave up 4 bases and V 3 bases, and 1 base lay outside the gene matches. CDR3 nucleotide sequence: TGCGCCAGCAGCTGGGAGGGTTACAATGAGCAGTTCTTC. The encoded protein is CASSWEGYNEQFF.

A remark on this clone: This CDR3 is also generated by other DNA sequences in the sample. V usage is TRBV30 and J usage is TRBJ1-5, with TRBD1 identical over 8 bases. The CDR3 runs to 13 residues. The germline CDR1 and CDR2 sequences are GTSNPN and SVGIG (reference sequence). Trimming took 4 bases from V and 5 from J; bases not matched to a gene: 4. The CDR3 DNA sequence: TGTGCCTGGACCTCAGGGGGCGATCAGCCCCAGCATTTT. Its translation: CAWTSGGDQPQHF.

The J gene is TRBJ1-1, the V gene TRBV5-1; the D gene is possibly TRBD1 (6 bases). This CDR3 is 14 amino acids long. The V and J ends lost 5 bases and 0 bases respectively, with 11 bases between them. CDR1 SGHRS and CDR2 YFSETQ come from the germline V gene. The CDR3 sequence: CASRLGQMNTEAFF. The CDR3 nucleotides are TGCGCCAGCAGGCTAGGACAGATGAACACTGAAGCTTTCTTT.

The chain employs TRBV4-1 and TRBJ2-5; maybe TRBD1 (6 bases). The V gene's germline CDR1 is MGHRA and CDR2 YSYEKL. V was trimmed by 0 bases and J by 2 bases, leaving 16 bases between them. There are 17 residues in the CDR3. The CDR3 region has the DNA TGCGCCAGCAGCCAAGATAAGGGGAACAGGGCTCAAGAGACCCAGTACTTC. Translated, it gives CASSQDKGNRAQETQYF.

Here the CDR3 reads CATSSPLWTGVPEQFF. CDR3 in DNA: TGTGCCACCAGCAGCCCCCTTTGGACGGGAGTGCCTGAGCAGTTCTTC. This rearrangement joins TRBV15 to TRBJ2-1, with D possibly matching TRBD2 (6 bases). CDR1 is LNHNV and CDR2 is YYDKDF in the germline V gene (reference sequence). The CDR3 totals 16 residues. With 3 bases removed from V and 9 bases from J, the gap between germline ends came to 21 bases.

CDR3 sequence (DNA): TGTGCCAGCTCACCCTTCGACTCTTCCGGAGAGACCCAGTACTTC. Its translation is CASSPFDSSGETQYF. The chain is built from TRBV18 and TRBJ2-5; no firm D call. With 3 bases removed from V and 4 bases from J, the gap between germline ends came to 15 bases. The CDR3 has 15 residues. The germline V gene encodes CDR1 KGHSH and CDR2 LQKENI.

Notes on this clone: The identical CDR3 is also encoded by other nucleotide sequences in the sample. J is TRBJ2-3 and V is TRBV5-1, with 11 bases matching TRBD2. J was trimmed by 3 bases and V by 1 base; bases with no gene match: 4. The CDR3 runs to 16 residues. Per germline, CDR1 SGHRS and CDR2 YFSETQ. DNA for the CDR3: TGCGCCAGCAGCTTGACCCTAGCGGGGGGAACAGATACGCAGTATTTT. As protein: CASSLTLAGGTDTQYF.

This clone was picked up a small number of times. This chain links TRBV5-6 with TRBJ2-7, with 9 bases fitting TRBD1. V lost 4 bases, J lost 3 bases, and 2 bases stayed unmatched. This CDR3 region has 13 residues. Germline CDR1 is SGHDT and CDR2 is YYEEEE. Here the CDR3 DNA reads TGTGCCAGCAGCGGGGGACAGGGCTACGAGCAGTACTTC. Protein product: CASSGGQGYEQYF. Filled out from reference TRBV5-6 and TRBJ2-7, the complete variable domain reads DAGVTQSPTHLIKTRGQQVTLRCSPKSGHDTVSWYQQALGQGPQFIFQYYEEEERQRGNFPDRFSGHQFPNYSSELNVNALLLGDSALYLCASSGGQGYEQYFGPGTRLTVT.

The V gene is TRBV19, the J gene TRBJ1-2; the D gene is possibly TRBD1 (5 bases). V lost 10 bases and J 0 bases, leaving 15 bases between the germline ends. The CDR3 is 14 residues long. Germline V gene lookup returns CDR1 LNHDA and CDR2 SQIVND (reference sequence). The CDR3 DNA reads TGTGCCACCCAATGGGGGGGAGCTAACTATGGCTACACCTTC. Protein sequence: CATQWGGANYGYTF.

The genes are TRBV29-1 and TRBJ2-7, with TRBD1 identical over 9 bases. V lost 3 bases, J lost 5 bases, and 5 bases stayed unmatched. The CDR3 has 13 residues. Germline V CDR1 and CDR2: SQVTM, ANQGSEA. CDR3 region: CSVDRQGENEQYF. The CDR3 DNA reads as TGCAGCGTTGACAGACAGGGGGAAAACGAGCAGTACTTC.

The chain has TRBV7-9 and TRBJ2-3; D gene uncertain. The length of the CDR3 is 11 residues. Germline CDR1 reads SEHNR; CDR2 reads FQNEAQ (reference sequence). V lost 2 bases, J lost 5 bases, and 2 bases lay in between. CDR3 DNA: TGTGCCAGCAGCTTATTAGATACGCAGTATTTT. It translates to CASSLLDTQYF.

For the CDR3, the DNA is TGTGCCAGCAGCCAAGATCTCAGGGGGCGGGATAACTATGGCTACACCTTC. This sequence encodes CASSQDLRGRDNYGYTF. V usage is TRBV4-2 and J usage is TRBJ1-2, with TRBD1 matching over 8 bases. Unmatched junction bases numbered 7, after V lost 0 bases and J lost 1 base. The CDR3 covers 17 residues. Germline loops: CDR1 LGHNA, CDR2 YNFKEQ.

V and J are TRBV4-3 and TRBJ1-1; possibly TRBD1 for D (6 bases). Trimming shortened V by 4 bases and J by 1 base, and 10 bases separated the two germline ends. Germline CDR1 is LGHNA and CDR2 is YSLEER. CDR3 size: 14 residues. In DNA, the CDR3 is TGCGCCAGCAGCCGAGGACAGAGGAACACTGAAGCTTTCTTT. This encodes CASSRGQRNTEAFF.